This is a list of T cell receptor beta chains from one sample in a study of cytomegalovirus exposure and HLA in healthy donors. Libraries were prepared by immunoSEQ multiplex PCR; TCRdb keeps only in-frame clonotypes and omits some of them. Of about 190,000 clones in the sample, over 70% are singletons; the top ten hold over 1%. Sequences were obtained from PBMCs. The origin of the receptors is a man between 25 and 39 years old in good health and CMV-seronegative. The CDR3 runs from the conserved cysteine through the conserved F or W. Each record gives: CDR3 protein, CDR3 DNA, J gene, clone size, CDR3 length, D gene, V gene. A D gene is named only where the DNA matches it firmly. Size is stated for part of the rows, as once, few or many counts, or as a class when the clone is expanded.

cdr3_aa: CASRGLGPYEQYF
cdr3_nt: TGTGCCAGCAGGGGGTTGGGGCCGTACGAGCAGTACTTC
j_call: TRBJ2-7
clone_size: -
cdr3_length: 13
d_call: -
v_call: TRBV11-2

cdr3_aa: CASSRQGSSGNTIYF
cdr3_nt: TGTGCCAGCAGTCGACAGGGGAGCTCTGGAAACACCATATATTTT
j_call: TRBJ1-3
clone_size: -
cdr3_length: 15
d_call: TRBD1
v_call: TRBV2

cdr3_aa: CASSLPGFSPLHF
cdr3_nt: TGTGCCAGCAGCTTGCCAGGGTTCTCACCCCTCCACTTT
j_call: TRBJ1-6
clone_size: -
cdr3_length: 13
d_call: -
v_call: TRBV5-4

cdr3_aa: CASSPPAPSSYNEQFF
cdr3_nt: TGCGCCAGCAGCCCCCCGGCTCCTAGCTCCTACAATGAGCAGTTCTTC
j_call: TRBJ2-1
clone_size: -
cdr3_length: 16
d_call: -
v_call: TRBV5-1

cdr3_aa: CASSGRGTDTQYF
cdr3_nt: TGTGCCAGTAGTGGGAGGGGGACAGATACGCAGTATTTT
j_call: TRBJ2-3
clone_size: -
cdr3_length: 13
d_call: -
v_call: TRBV19

cdr3_aa: CASSYSHSYEQYF
cdr3_nt: TGTGCCAGCAGCTATAGCCATTCCTACGAGCAGTACTTC
j_call: TRBJ2-7
clone_size: once
cdr3_length: 13
d_call: -
v_call: TRBV7-9

cdr3_aa: CASSPGGGPENIQYF
cdr3_nt: TGCGCCAGCAGCCCCGGGGGGGGCCCCGAAAACATTCAGTACTTC
j_call: TRBJ2-4
clone_size: -
cdr3_length: 15
d_call: TRBD2
v_call: TRBV5-1

cdr3_aa: CASSGTGNEQFF
cdr3_nt: TGTGCCAGCAGCGGAACAGGGAATGAGCAGTTCTTC
j_call: TRBJ2-1
clone_size: once
cdr3_length: 12
d_call: -
v_call: TRBV9

cdr3_aa: CASSLSGPGENEQFF
cdr3_nt: TGTGCCAGCAGCCTGTCCGGCCCAGGGGAAAATGAGCAGTTCTTC
j_call: TRBJ2-1
clone_size: -
cdr3_length: 15
d_call: -
v_call: TRBV7-9

cdr3_aa: CASRAGLETQYF
cdr3_nt: TGTGCCAGTAGGGCAGGGTTGGAGACCCAGTACTTC
j_call: TRBJ2-5
clone_size: few
cdr3_length: 12
d_call: -
v_call: TRBV19

cdr3_aa: CASSLGRGWNTEAFF
cdr3_nt: TGTGCCAGCAGCTTAGGTCGGGGGTGGAACACTGAAGCTTTCTTT
j_call: TRBJ1-1
clone_size: -
cdr3_length: 15
d_call: -
v_call: TRBV7-9

cdr3_aa: CASRHRDRDSQPQHF
cdr3_nt: TGTGCCAGCAGGCACCGGGACAGGGATAGTCAGCCCCAGCATTTT
j_call: TRBJ1-5
clone_size: -
cdr3_length: 15
d_call: TRBD1
v_call: TRBV28

cdr3_aa: CASSPFFDRKSTGEQFF
cdr3_nt: TGTGCCAGCTCACCATTCTTCGACAGGAAATCTACGGGTGAGCAGTTCTTC
j_call: TRBJ2-1
clone_size: -
cdr3_length: 17
d_call: -
v_call: TRBV18

cdr3_aa: CASRPRSGQETQYF
cdr3_nt: TGCGCCAGCAGGCCCAGGTCTGGCCAAGAGACCCAGTACTTC
j_call: TRBJ2-5
clone_size: -
cdr3_length: 14
d_call: -
v_call: TRBV5-1

cdr3_aa: CASSPGGSGANVLTF
cdr3_nt: TGTGCCAGCAGCCCAGGGGGCTCTGGGGCCAACGTCCTGACTTTC
j_call: TRBJ2-6
clone_size: -
cdr3_length: 15
d_call: TRBD1
v_call: TRBV28

cdr3_aa: CASSTRDRVGYTF
cdr3_nt: TGTGCCAGCAGCACGCGAGACAGGGTCGGCTACACCTTC
j_call: TRBJ1-2
clone_size: few
cdr3_length: 13
d_call: TRBD1
v_call: TRBV5-4

cdr3_aa: CASSIPPFYEQYF
cdr3_nt: TGTGCCAGTAGTATCCCCCCTTTCTACGAGCAGTACTTC
j_call: TRBJ2-7
clone_size: -
cdr3_length: 13
d_call: -
v_call: TRBV19

cdr3_aa: CASSLEAGVGVYNEQFF
cdr3_nt: TGCGCCAGCAGCTTGGAGGCAGGGGTGGGGGTATACAATGAGCAGTTCTTC
j_call: TRBJ2-1
clone_size: -
cdr3_length: 17
d_call: -
v_call: TRBV5-1

cdr3_aa: CASSVAGQGMNEQFF
cdr3_nt: TGTGCCAGCAGCGTAGCGGGACAGGGCATGAATGAGCAGTTCTTC
j_call: TRBJ2-1
clone_size: once
cdr3_length: 15
d_call: TRBD1
v_call: TRBV9

cdr3_aa: CASRTQGVSDEQYF
cdr3_nt: TGTGCCAGCAGGACACAGGGGGTATCGGACGAGCAGTACTTC
j_call: TRBJ2-7
clone_size: -
cdr3_length: 14
d_call: TRBD1
v_call: TRBV2

cdr3_aa: CASSLFSSYEQYF
cdr3_nt: TGTGCCAGCAGCTTGTTTTCTTCTTACGAGCAGTACTTC
j_call: TRBJ2-7
clone_size: once
cdr3_length: 13
d_call: -
v_call: TRBV5-6

cdr3_aa: CASSLKGASYTF
cdr3_nt: TGTGCCAGCAGTTTAAAGGGGGCGAGCTACACCTTC
j_call: TRBJ1-2
clone_size: -
cdr3_length: 12
d_call: TRBD1
v_call: TRBV28

cdr3_aa: CASSGTWTEENEKLFF
cdr3_nt: TGTGCCAGCAGTGGGACCTGGACGGAGGAAAATGAAAAACTGTTTTTT
j_call: TRBJ1-4
clone_size: -
cdr3_length: 16
d_call: -
v_call: TRBV6-1

cdr3_aa: CASSSLGVVLDYEQYF
cdr3_nt: TGTGCCAGCAGTTCCCTCGGGGTGGTCTTAGACTACGAGCAGTACTTC
j_call: TRBJ2-7
clone_size: -
cdr3_length: 16
d_call: -
v_call: TRBV6-9

cdr3_aa: CASLTSDRGNTGELFF
cdr3_nt: TGTGCCAGCCTCACCTCCGACAGGGGAAACACCGGGGAGCTGTTTTTT
j_call: TRBJ2-2
clone_size: -
cdr3_length: 16
d_call: TRBD1
v_call: TRBV2

cdr3_aa: CASSYRGIIRNVLTF
cdr3_nt: TGTGCCAGCAGCTACAGGGGCATTATCCGTAACGTCCTGACTTTC
j_call: TRBJ2-6
clone_size: -
cdr3_length: 15
d_call: TRBD1
v_call: TRBV28

cdr3_aa: CASTRTGGSTEAFF
cdr3_nt: TGTGCCAGCACTCGGACAGGGGGAAGCACTGAAGCTTTCTTT
j_call: TRBJ1-1
clone_size: -
cdr3_length: 14
d_call: TRBD1
v_call: TRBV2